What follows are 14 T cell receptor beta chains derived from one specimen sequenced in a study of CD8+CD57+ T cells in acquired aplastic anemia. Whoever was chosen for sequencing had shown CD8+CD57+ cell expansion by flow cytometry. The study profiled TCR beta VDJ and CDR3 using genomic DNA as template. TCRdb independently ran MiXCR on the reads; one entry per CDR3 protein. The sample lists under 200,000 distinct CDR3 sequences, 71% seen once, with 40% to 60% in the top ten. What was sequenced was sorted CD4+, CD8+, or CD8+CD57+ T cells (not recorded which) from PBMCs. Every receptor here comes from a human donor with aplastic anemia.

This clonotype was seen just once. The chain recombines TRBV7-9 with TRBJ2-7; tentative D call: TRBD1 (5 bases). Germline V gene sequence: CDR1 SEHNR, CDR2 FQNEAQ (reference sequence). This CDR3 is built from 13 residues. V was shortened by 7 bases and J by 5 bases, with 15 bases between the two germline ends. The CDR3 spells CASNPQGWDEQYF. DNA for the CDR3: TGTGCCAGCAACCCCCAGGGATGGGACGAGCAGTACTTC. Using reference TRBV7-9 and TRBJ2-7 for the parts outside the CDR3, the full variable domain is DTGVSQNPRHKITKRGQNVTFRCDPISEHNRLYWYRQTLGQGPEFLTYFQNEAQLEKSRLLSDRFSAERPKGSFSTLEIQRTEQGDSAMYLCASNPQGWDEQYFGPGTRLTVT.

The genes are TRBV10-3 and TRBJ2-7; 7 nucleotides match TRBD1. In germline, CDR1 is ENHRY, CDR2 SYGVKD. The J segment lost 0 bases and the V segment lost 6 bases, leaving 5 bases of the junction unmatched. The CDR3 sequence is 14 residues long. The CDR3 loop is CAIRDRPLSYEQYF. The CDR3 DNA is TGTGCCATCAGGGACAGGCCACTCTCCTACGAGCAGTACTTC.

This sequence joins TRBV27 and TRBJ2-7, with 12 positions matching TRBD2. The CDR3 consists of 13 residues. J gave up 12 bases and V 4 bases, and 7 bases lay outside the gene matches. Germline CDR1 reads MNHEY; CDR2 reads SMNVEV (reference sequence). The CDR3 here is CASSSPLAGGPYF. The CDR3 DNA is TGTGCCAGCAGTTCTCCACTAGCGGGAGGACCGTACTTC.

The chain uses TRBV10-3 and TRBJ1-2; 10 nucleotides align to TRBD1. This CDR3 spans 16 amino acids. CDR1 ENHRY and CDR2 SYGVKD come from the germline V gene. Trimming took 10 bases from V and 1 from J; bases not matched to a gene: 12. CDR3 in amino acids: CASSLNWDRGNYGYTF. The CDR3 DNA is TGTGCCAGCAGCTTGAATTGGGACAGGGGTAACTATGGCTACACCTTC.

The DNA for the CDR3 is TGTGCCAGCAGCAAAGAAAGAGGGACTGGGGCCAACGTCCTGACTTTC. This encodes CASSKERGTGANVLTF. The chain combines TRBV9 with TRBJ2-6, with D maybe TRBD2 (5 bases). This CDR3 has 16 amino acids. Germline V CDR1 and CDR2: SGDLS, YYNGEE. Trimming pared 4 bases from V and 2 bases from J, leaving 13 bases between.

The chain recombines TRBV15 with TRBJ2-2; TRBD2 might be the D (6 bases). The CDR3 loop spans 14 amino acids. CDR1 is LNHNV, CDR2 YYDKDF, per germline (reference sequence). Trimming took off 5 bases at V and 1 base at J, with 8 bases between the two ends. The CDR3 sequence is CATSLTRNTGELFF. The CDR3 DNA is TGTGCCACCAGCCTGACTAGGAACACCGGGGAGCTGTTTTTT.

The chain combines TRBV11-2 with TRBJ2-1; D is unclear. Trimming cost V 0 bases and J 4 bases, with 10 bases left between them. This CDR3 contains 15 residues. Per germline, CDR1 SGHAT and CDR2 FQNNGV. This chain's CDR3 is CASSLDGQPYNEQFF. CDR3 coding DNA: TGTGCCAGCAGCTTAGACGGCCAACCTTACAATGAGCAGTTCTTC.

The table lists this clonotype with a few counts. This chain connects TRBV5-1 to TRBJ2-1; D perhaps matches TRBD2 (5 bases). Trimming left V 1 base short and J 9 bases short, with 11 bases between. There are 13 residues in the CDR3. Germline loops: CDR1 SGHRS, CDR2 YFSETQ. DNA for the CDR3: TGCGCCAGCAGCTTGTTACTAGAAGGTGAGCAGTTCTTC. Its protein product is CASSLLLEGEQFF.

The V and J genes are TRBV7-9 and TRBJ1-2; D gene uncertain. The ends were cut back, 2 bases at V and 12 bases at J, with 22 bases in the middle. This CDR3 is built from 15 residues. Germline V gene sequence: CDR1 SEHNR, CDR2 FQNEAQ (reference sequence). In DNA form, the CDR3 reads TGTGCCAGCAGCTTATGGACCCAGAAGGGCTATAGCCACACCTTC. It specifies CASSLWTQKGYSHTF.

The DNA of the CDR3 is TGTGCCAGCAGTGCGGGAGTTCTTTCCTACGAGCAGTACTTC. It translates to CASSAGVLSYEQYF. The chain employs TRBV9 and TRBJ2-7; 7 bases fit TRBD2. The CDR3 is made up of 14 amino acids. With V trimmed by 5 bases and J by 1 base, 6 bases remained unmatched. Looked up from germline, CDR1 is SGDLS and CDR2 is YYNGEE.

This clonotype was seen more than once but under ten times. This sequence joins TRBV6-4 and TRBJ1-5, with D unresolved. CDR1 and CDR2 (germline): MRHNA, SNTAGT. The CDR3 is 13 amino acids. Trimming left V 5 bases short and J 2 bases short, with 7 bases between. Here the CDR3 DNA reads TGTGCCAGCAGTAGTGGCGGCAATCAGCCCCAGCATTTT. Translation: CASSSGGNQPQHF.

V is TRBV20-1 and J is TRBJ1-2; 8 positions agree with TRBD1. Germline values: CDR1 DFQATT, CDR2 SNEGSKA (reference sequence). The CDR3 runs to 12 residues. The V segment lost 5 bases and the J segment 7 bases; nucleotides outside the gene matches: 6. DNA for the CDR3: TGCAGTGCTTACCGCGGACAGGGTGGCTACACCTTC. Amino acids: CSAYRGQGGYTF.

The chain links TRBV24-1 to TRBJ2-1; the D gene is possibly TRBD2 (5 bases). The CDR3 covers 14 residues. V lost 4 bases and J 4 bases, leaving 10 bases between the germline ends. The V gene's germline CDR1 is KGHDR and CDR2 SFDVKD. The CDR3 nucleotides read TGTGCCACCAGTGACCCCGGACTTTACAATGAGCAGTTCTTC. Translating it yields CATSDPGLYNEQFF.

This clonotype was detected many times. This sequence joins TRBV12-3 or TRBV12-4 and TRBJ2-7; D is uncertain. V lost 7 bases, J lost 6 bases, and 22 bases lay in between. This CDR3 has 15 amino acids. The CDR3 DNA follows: TGTGCCAGCATGTACTATGACATCGGTCTCGGCGAGCAGTACTTC. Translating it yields CASMYYDIGLGEQYF.